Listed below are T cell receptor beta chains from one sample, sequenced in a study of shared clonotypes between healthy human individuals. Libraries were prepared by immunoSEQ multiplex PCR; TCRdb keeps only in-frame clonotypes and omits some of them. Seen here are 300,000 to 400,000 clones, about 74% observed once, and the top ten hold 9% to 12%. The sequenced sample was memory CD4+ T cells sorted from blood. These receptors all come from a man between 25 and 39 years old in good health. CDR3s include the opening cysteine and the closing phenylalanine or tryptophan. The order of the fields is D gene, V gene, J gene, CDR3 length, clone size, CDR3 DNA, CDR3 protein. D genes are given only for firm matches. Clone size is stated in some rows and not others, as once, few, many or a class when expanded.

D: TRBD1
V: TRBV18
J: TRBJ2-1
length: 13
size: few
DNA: TGTGCCAGCTCACGGGACAGGGAGAATGAGCAGTTCTTC
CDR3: CASSRDRENEQFF

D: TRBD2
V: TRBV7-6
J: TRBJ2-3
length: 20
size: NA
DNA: TGTGCCAGCAGCCCCACGGGGGGGACTAGCGGGAGCAGGGTACGAGATACGCAGTATTTT
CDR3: CASSPTGGTSGSRVRDTQYF

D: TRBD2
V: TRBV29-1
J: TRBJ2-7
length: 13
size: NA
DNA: TGCAGCGTTAGGACTAGCGGAGCCGGCGAGCAGTACTTC
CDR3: CSVRTSGAGEQYF

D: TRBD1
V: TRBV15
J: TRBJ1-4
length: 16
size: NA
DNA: TGTGCCACCAGCAGAGATATTGGGACAGGGGCGGATAAACTGTTTTTT
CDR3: CATSRDIGTGADKLFF

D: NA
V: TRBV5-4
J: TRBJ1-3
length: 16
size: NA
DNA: TGTGCCAGCAGCTTCTCCCGGGACACTACTGGAAACACCATATATTTT
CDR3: CASSFSRDTTGNTIYF

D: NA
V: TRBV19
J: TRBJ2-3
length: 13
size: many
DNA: TGTGCCAGTCGTCCCGCCGGAACAGATACGCAGTATTTT
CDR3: CASRPAGTDTQYF

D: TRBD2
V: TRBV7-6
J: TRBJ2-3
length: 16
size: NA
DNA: TGTGCCAGCAGCTTACAAGGGGCGGGAGGAACAGATACGCAGTATTTT
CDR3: CASSLQGAGGTDTQYF

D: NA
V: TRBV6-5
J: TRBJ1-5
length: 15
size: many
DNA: TGTGCCAGCAGACAAAGGGTCTATAGCAATCAGCCCCAGCATTTT
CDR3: CASRQRVYSNQPQHF

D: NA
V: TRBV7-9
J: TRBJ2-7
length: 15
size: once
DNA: TGTGCCAGCAGCCCCCGGAGGAGGGGGGAAGACGAGCAGTACTTC
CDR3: CASSPRRRGEDEQYF

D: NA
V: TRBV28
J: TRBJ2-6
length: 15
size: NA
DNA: TGTGCCAGCAGTTTATTGGGGGCTGGGGCCAACGTCCTGACTTTC
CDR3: CASSLLGAGANVLTF

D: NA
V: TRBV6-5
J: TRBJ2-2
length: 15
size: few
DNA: TGTGCCAGCAGCACTTTCGGGAGCGGCACCGGGGAGCTGTTTTTT
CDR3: CASSTFGSGTGELFF

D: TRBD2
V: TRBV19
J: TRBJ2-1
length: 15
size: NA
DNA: TGTGCCAGTAGTGGAACTAGCGGGAGCCTGGATGAGCAGTTCTTC
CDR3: CASSGTSGSLDEQFF